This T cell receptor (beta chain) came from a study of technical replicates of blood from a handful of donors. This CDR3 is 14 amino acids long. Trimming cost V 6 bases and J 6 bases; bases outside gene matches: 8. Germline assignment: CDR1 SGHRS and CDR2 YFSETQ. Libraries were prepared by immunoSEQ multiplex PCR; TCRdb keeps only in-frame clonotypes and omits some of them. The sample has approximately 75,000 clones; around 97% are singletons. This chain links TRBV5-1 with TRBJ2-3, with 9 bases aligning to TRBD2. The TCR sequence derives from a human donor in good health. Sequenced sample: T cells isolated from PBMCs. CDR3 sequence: CASKLAGPLDTQYF. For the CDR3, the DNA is TGCGCCAGCAAGCTAGCGGGACCTTTGGATACGCAGTATTTT.